A selection of T cell receptor beta chains follows, all from one sample in a study of blood T cell repertoires in COVID-19. This table comes from immunoSEQ multiplex PCR, and its TCRdb copy is limited to in-frame clones, with some not included. The sample yields some 130,000 clones, around 79% seen once. The sequencing sample was made of peripheral blood. The receptor set was obtained from an elderly man with acute or convalescent COVID-19. Both conserved end residues are part of each CDR3. A D gene is named only where the DNA matches it firmly. Size values are once, few and many counts, or a class for expanded clones, and some rows have none.

CDR3 length,V gene,J gene,D gene,clone size,CDR3 protein,CDR3 DNA
16,TRBV5-1,TRBJ2-3,TRBD1,NA,CASSRQTGGDTDTQYF,TGCGCCAGCAGCAGACAGACAGGGGGTGACACAGATACGCAGTATTTT
13,TRBV7-9,TRBJ1-2,NA,few,CASSRGRNYGYTF,TGTGCCAGCAGCCGCGGTCGTAACTATGGCTACACCTTC
15,TRBV20-1,TRBJ1-6,TRBD1,NA,CSASGTGGVYSPLHF,TGCAGTGCTAGTGGGACAGGGGGCGTTTATTCACCCCTCCACTTT
14,TRBV6-6,TRBJ2-3,NA,NA,CASSYSGSRDTQYF,TGTGCCAGCAGTTACTCAGGGAGCAGAGATACGCAGTATTTT
16,TRBV15,TRBJ2-6,NA,NA,CATSRDGAEGANVLTF,TGTGCCACCAGCAGAGATGGGGCGGAAGGGGCCAACGTCCTGACTTTC
14,TRBV5-1,TRBJ2-3,NA,NA,CASSRGGSTDTQYF,TGCGCCAGCAGCCGGGGTGGTTCGACAGATACGCAGTATTTT
16,TRBV10-1,TRBJ1-6,TRBD1,NA,CASIGGRQGNNSPLHF,TGCGCCAGCATAGGAGGGAGACAGGGTAATAATTCACCCCTCCACTTT
13,TRBV2,TRBJ2-5,TRBD1,NA,CASREDREETQYF,TGTGCCAGCAGGGAAGACAGGGAAGAGACCCAGTACTTC
20,TRBV30,TRBJ2-2,TRBD2,NA,CAWSAGLAGGPSRHLRELFF,TGTGCCTGGAGTGCGGGACTAGCGGGGGGGCCGAGCCGCCACCTACGGGAGCTGTTTTTT
12,TRBV28,TRBJ1-2,NA,NA,CASRGLDYGYTF,TGTGCCAGCAGGGGGCTGGACTATGGCTACACCTTC
14,TRBV2,TRBJ1-5,TRBD1,NA,CASSAGQGYQPQHF,TGTGCCAGCAGTGCGGGACAGGGGTATCAGCCCCAGCATTTT
14,TRBV5-4,TRBJ2-5,NA,NA,CASSLVGGQETQYF,TGTGCCAGCAGCTTGGTTGGGGGGCAAGAGACCCAGTACTTC
16,TRBV15,TRBJ1-6,NA,NA,CATSSTGRPENSPLHF,TGTGCCACCAGCAGCACGGGTAGGCCCGAAAATTCACCCCTCCACTTT
14,TRBV19,TRBJ2-5,NA,NA,CASSQPGLGETQYF,TGTGCCAGTAGTCAACCGGGATTGGGAGAGACCCAGTACTTC
15,TRBV9,TRBJ2-3,NA,NA,CASSVGQALKDTQYF,TGTGCCAGCAGCGTAGGACAGGCCCTTAAGGATACGCAGTATTTT
13,TRBV12-3/TRBV12-4,TRBJ1-2,TRBD1,NA,CASSGRAGGGYTF,TGTGCCAGCAGTGGTCGGGCAGGGGGCGGCTACACCTTC
15,TRBV7-7,TRBJ2-2,NA,NA,CASSPKVAGVGELFF,TGTGCTAGCAGTCCTAAGGTGGCAGGGGTCGGGGAGCTGTTTTTT
14,TRBV6-6,TRBJ2-7,NA,once,CASSPQEGPYEQYF,TGTGCCAGCTCCCCGCAGGAGGGCCCCTACGAGCAGTACTTC
11,TRBV7-2,TRBJ2-1,NA,NA,CASSPKHEQFF,TGTGCCAGCAGCCCTAAGCATGAGCAGTTCTTC
13,TRBV3-1/TRBV3-2,TRBJ1-2,TRBD1,NA,CASRGQGPYGYTF,TGTGCCAGCCGGGGACAGGGGCCTTATGGCTACACCTTC
15,TRBV5-1,TRBJ2-1,TRBD2,NA,CASSPLAGGLNEQFF,TGCGCCAGCAGCCCTCTAGCGGGGGGGCTGAATGAGCAGTTCTTC
16,TRBV6-5,TRBJ2-6,NA,NA,CASSYIWQVGANVLTF,TGTGCCAGCAGTTACATCTGGCAGGTTGGGGCCAACGTCCTGACTTTC
14,TRBV5-1,TRBJ2-7,NA,NA,CASSLGGSSYEQYF,TGCGCCAGCAGCTTGGGCGGAAGCTCCTACGAGCAGTACTTC
13,TRBV3-1/TRBV3-2,TRBJ1-1,NA,NA,CASSQDRRGEAFF,TGTGCCAGCAGCCAAGACCGACGGGGTGAAGCTTTCTTT
13,TRBV6-5,TRBJ2-5,NA,NA,CASSPTGLETQYF,TGTGCCAGCAGTCCGACAGGTCTAGAGACCCAGTACTTC
16,TRBV7-9,TRBJ2-1,TRBD1,NA,CASSFRTGGSFNEQFF,TGTGCCAGCAGCTTCAGGACAGGGGGATCTTTCAATGAGCAGTTCTTC
20,TRBV4-1,TRBJ2-2,TRBD2,NA,CASSQVPLVAGSRGTGELFF,TGCGCCAGCAGCCAAGTCCCCCTTGTAGCGGGGAGCCGGGGAACCGGGGAGCTGTTTTTT
14,TRBV6-5,TRBJ1-2,NA,NA,CATAKDGRVGGYTF,TGTGCCACAGCGAAGGACGGGAGAGTCGGTGGCTACACCTTC
14,TRBV19,TRBJ2-7,TRBD2,once,CASSIVAGAAEQYF,TGTGCCAGTAGTATTGTAGCGGGGGCCGCCGAGCAGTACTTC
16,TRBV6-1,TRBJ2-6,TRBD2,NA,CASSEPRGAGANVLTF,TGTGCCAGCAGTGAGCCCCGGGGGGCTGGGGCCAACGTCCTGACTTTC
15,TRBV6-5,TRBJ1-4,TRBD1,NA,CASRRQGASSEKLFF,TGTGCCAGCAGACGACAGGGGGCATCTTCTGAAAAACTGTTTTTT
14,TRBV28,TRBJ2-1,NA,few,CASSGGTSYNEQFF,TGTGCCAGCAGTGGGGGGACTTCCTACAATGAGCAGTTCTTC
15,TRBV9,TRBJ2-1,NA,NA,CASSSGGGGYNEQFF,TGTGCCAGCAGCTCCGGGGGCGGGGGTTACAATGAGCAGTTCTTC
16,TRBV5-1,TRBJ2-6,NA,NA,CASSSGLNSGANVLTF,TGCGCCAGCAGCTCGGGACTGAACTCTGGGGCCAACGTCCTGACTTTC
15,TRBV5-1,TRBJ2-2,NA,many,CASSLGPPDTGELFF,TGCGCCAGCAGCTTGGGCCCCCCGGACACCGGGGAGCTGTTTTTT
15,TRBV6-1,TRBJ2-7,NA,NA,CASSDITGRGYEQYF,TGTGCCAGCAGTGACATCACGGGACGGGGGTACGAGCAGTACTTC
18,TRBV7-2,TRBJ2-7,TRBD2,NA,CASSLTAAGLVIVYEQYF,TGTGCCAGCAGCCTCACGGCGGCGGGACTAGTTATCGTCTACGAGCAGTACTTC
17,TRBV4-3,TRBJ2-3,TRBD2,NA,CASSQEVLAGDADTQYF,TGCGCCAGCAGCCAAGAGGTACTAGCGGGGGACGCAGATACGCAGTATTTT
13,TRBV2,TRBJ2-5,NA,NA,CASSIAVEETQYF,TGTGCCAGCTCTATAGCCGTCGAAGAGACCCAGTACTTC
12,TRBV7-9,TRBJ1-5,NA,NA,CASSLSPGPQHF,TGTGCCAGCAGCTTAAGCCCCGGGCCCCAGCATTTT
16,TRBV4-1,TRBJ2-7,TRBD1,NA,CASSPGFRDRTYEQYF,TGCGCCAGCAGCCCAGGATTCCGGGACAGAACCTACGAGCAGTACTTC
18,TRBV5-1,TRBJ1-4,NA,NA,CASSPGHRAAVMSEKLFF,TGCGCCAGCAGCCCGGGTCACAGGGCCGCGGTTATGAGTGAAAAACTGTTTTTT
17,TRBV5-5,TRBJ1-6,TRBD1,few,CASSLGDRPSYNSPLHF,TGTGCCAGCAGCTTGGGGGACAGACCTTCATATAATTCACCCCTCCACTTT
14,TRBV2,TRBJ2-7,NA,NA,CASSWNRDTYEQYF,TGTGCCAGCAGCTGGAACCGGGACACTTACGAGCAGTACTTC
14,TRBV2,TRBJ1-1,TRBD1,few,CASRAGQVNTEAFF,TGTGCCAGCAGGGCGGGACAGGTGAACACTGAAGCTTTCTTT